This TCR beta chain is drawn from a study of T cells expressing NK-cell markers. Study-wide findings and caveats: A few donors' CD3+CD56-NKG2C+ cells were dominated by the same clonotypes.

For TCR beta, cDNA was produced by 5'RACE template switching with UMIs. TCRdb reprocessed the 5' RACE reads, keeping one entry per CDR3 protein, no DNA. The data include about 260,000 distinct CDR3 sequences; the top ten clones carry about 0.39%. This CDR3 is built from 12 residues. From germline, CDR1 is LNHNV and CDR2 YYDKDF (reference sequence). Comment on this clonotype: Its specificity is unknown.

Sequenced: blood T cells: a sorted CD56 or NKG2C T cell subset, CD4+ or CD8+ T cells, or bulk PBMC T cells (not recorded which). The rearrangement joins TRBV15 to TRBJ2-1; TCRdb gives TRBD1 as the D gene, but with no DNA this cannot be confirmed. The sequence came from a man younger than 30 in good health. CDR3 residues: CATTQPGNEQFF.